Listed here is a single T cell receptor (beta chain). Its antigen is still unknown. The record has no base qualities; no much larger clone is one base away. Per the publication, the time point label means: before anti-PD-1 therapy. For bulk TCRbeta sequencing, genomic DNA was extracted from tumor biopsies or peripheral blood, and input amounts ranged from roughly 550 ng to 6,004 ng. Every patient had histologically proven advanced or metastatic basal or squamous cell carcinoma and was a poor candidate for surgical resection. Of the approximately twelve patients making up the basal cell carcinoma cohort, 8 underwent bulk tumor TCR sequencing. The sample comes from a study of T cells in tumors after PD-1 blockade (dated 2019 in TCRdb). Study-wide context: Patients were excluded if they had prior checkpoint blockade, use of systemic immunosuppressants, or recent radiotherapy or other anti-cancer therapy within 4 weeks. Patients received pembrolizumab 200 mg every 3 weeks or cemiplimab 350 mg every 2 weeks. A subset of patients also received ongoing daily vismodegib 150 mg during anti-PD-1 treatment. On average, peripheral blood samples had 95,000 to 140,000 TCR templates (range 24,679-257,772) and under 40,000 unique clonotypes. Using site-matched tumors from BCC or SCC patients sampled before and after anti-PD-1 therapy, the study carried out paired single-cell RNA and TCR sequencing. To compare blood and tumor clonotypes, bulk TCR sequencing was performed on some 10 peripheral blood samples from roughly five patients. RECIST version 1.1 was used to evaluate clinical response. Broad study findings and their caveats: Where the novel T cell clones came from was not identified, and possible sources could include lymphoid organs or rare unexpanded clones inside the tumor or in the tumor periphery. Around 40% of tumor TCR clonotypes were found in blood, and some novel exhausted tumor clones appeared in pre-treatment blood, suggesting peripheral recruitment.

The CDR3 holds 13 amino acids from the cysteine to the phenylalanine. The sequence is cut down to CDR3 DNA, 39 bases in frame from base 1. The germline ends are 13 bases apart after V is trimmed by 6 bases and J by 7 bases. In the germline V gene (reference sequence), CDR1 corresponds to LNHDA and CDR2 to SQIVND. The immunoSEQ platform was used for deep TCRbeta sequencing. In the source study's methods: For further analysis, only productive rearrangements were exported out of the immunoSEQ Analyzer. T cell phenotypes were assigned to bulk TCRbeta clonotypes by matching the clonotypes to single-cell RNA+TCR-seq clones with the same TCRbeta sequence. Tumor enrichment of a clone was calculated by dividing the clone's tumor frequency by the clone's PBMC frequency, both taken from bulk TCR sequencing. TCRs were grouped by GLIPH into specificity groups, defined as clusters of distinct TCRs likely recognizing common antigens via shared CDR3 motifs. As stored in TCRdb, this immuneACCESS dataset retains in-frame rearrangements with V and J assigned. A fraction of the clones does not appear; measured against another copy, unresolved V genes explain less than half of the discrepancy, and the remainder lacks a known reason. For V, J and clone size, that table is used; D and trimming come from the DNA. Here the sample has around 60,000 clones; around three quarters occur a single time. The biggest ten clones account for 13% of the sample.

The sample consisted of PBMCs, taken before anti-PD-1 treatment. The rearrangement joined TRBV19 to TRBJ1-5; TRBD1 is possibly the D segment (5 matching bases). The TCR originated in a human donor with basal cell carcinoma. For the CDR3, the sequence is CASSPGWGQPQHF. The nucleotide sequence is given as TGTGCCAGTAGCCCCGGCTGGGGCCAGCCCCAGCATTTT. The full variable domain, with segments outside the CDR3 supplied by the reference TRBV19 and TRBJ1-5 proteins, appears as DGGITQSPKYLFRKEGQNVTLSCEQNLNHDAMYWYRQDPGQGLRLIYYSQIVNDFQKGDIAEGYSVSREKKESFPLTVTSAQKNPTAFYLCASSPGWGQPQHFGDGTRLSIL.